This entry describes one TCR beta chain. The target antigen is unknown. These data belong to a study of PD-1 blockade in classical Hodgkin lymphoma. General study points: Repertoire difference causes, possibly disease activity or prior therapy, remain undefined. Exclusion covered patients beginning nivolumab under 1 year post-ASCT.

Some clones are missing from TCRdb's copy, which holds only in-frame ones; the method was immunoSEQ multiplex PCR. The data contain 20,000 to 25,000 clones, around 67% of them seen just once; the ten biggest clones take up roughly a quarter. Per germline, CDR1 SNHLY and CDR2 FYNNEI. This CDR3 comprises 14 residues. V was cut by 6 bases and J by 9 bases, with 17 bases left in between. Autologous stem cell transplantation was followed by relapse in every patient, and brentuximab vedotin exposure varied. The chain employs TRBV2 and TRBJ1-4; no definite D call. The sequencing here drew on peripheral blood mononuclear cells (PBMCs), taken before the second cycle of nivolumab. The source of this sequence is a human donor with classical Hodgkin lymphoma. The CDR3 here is CASRQGIGLQKLFF. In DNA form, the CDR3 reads TGTGCCAGCAGACAAGGGATCGGACTTCAAAAACTGTTTTTT.